This TCR beta chain was documented in a study of CD8 T cells in ankylosing spondylitis. General study results and limits: For ankylosing spondylitis blood, a TCR beta motif of 7 to 9 highly homologous variants appeared characteristic.

Note on this clonotype: Antigen unknown. This may be a read error, as it is one base from a much larger clone.

The CDR3 is 13 residues long. The germline V gene has CDR1 SGHDT and CDR2 YYEEEE. Trimming cost V 4 bases and J 7 bases, with 14 bases left between them. MiXCR, run by TCRdb on the 5' RACE reads, gives a single entry per CDR3 protein. This table holds more than 400,000 distinct CDR3 sequences, roughly 5.2% found once. This sequence was found in a male donor with ankylosing spondylitis. Sequencing was performed on blood, either unsorted or a sorted T cell fraction (not recorded which). The rearrangement joins TRBV5-6 to TRBJ1-2; no firm D call. The CDR3 nucleotides are TGTGCCAGCAGCCATTCAACGAGGTTTGGCTACACCTTC. Amino acid sequence: CASSHSTRFGYTF.